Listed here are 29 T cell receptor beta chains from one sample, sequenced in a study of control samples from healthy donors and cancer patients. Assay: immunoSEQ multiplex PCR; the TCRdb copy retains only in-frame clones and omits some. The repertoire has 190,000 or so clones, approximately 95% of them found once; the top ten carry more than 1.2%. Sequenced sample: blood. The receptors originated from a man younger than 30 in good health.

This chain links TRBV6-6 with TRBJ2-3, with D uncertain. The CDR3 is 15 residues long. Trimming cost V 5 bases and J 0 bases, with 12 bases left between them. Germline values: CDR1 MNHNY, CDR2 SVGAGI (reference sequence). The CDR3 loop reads CASSHRRSSTDTQYF. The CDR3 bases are TGTGCCAGCAGTCACCGGCGCAGTAGCACAGATACGCAGTATTTT.

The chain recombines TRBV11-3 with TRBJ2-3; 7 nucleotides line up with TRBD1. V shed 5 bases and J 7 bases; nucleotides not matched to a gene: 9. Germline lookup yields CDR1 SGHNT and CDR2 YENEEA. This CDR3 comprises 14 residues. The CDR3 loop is CASSRQGIENTQYF. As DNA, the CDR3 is TGTGCCAGCAGCAGACAGGGCATTGAGAATACGCAGTATTTT.

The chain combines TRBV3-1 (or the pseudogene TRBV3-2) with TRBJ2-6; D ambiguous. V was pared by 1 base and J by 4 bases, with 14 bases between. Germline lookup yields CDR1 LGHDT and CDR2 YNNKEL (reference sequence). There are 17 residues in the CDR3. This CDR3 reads CASSQGQGLGGANVLTF. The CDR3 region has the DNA TGTGCCAGCAGCCAAGGACAAGGATTGGGCGGGGCCAACGTCCTGACTTTC.

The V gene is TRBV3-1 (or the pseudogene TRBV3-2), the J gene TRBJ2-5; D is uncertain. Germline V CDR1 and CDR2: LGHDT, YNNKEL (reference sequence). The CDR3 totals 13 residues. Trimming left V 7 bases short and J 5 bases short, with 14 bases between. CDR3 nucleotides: TGTGCCAGCATCCCAAGAGAGACTGAGACCCAGTACTTC. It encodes CASIPRETETQYF.

CDR3 nucleotides: TGTGCCAGCACCCTCGGACAGGCCGCAGAGACCCAGTACTTC. Translating it yields CASTLGQAAETQYF. This chain joins TRBV18 and TRBJ2-5, with 7 bases fitting TRBD1. This CDR3 has 14 amino acids. J lost 4 bases, V lost 8 bases, and 10 bases had no gene match. Germline-derived CDR1 and CDR2 are KGHSH and LQKENI.

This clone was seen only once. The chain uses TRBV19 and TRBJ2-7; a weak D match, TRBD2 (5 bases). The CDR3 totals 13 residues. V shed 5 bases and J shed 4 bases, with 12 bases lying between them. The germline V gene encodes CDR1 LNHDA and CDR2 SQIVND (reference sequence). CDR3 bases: TGTGCCAGTAGTGCGACGGGAACTTACGAGCAGTACTTC. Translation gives CASSATGTYEQYF.

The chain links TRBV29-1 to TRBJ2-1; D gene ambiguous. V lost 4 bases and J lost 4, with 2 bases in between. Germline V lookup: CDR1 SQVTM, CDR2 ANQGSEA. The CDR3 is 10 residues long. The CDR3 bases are TGCAGCGTTGCTTACAATGAGCAGTTCTTC. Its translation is CSVAYNEQFF.

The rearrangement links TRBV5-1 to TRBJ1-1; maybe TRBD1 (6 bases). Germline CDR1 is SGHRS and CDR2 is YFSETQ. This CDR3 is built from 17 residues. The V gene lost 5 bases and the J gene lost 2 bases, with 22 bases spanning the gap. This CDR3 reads CASRLRIHPGQNTEAFF. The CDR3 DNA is TGCGCCAGCAGGCTGCGGATCCATCCGGGACAAAACACTGAAGCTTTCTTT.

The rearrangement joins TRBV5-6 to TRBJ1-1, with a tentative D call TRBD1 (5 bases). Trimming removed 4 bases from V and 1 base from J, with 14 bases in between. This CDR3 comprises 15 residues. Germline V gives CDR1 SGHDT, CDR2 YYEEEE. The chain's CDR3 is CASSRFDRRNTEAFF. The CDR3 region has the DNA TGTGCCAGCAGCAGATTTGACAGAAGGAACACTGAAGCTTTCTTT.

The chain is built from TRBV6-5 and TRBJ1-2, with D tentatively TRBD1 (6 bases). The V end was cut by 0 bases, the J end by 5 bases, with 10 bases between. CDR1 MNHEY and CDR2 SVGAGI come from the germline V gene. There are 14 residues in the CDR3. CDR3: CASSYSPGAYGYTF. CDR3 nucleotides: TGTGCCAGCAGTTACTCCCCGGGGGCATATGGCTACACCTTC.

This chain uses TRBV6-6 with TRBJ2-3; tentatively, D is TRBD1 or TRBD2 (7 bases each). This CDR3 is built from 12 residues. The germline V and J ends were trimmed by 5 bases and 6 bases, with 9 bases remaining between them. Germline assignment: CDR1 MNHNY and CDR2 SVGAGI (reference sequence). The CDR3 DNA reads TGTGCCAGCAGTCAGGGGGGGGATACGCAGTATTTT. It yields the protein CASSQGGDTQYF.

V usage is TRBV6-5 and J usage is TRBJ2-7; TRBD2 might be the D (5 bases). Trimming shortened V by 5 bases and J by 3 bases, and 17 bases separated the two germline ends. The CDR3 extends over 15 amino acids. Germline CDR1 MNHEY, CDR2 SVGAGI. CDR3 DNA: TGTGCCAGCAGTACCCCGCGGGTTTTAGGCTACGAGCAGTACTTC. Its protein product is CASSTPRVLGYEQYF.

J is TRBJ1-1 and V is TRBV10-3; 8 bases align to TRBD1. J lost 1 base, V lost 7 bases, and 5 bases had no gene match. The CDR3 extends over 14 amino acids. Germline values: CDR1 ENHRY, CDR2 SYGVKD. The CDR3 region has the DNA TGTGCCATCATGTCCGGGACAGGGAACACTGAAGCTTTCTTT. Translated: CAIMSGTGNTEAFF.

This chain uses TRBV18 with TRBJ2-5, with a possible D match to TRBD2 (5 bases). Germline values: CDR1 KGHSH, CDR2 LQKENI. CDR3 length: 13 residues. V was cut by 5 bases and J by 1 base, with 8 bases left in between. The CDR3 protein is CASSRTVQETQYF. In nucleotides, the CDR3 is TGTGCCAGCTCAAGGACTGTCCAAGAGACCCAGTACTTC. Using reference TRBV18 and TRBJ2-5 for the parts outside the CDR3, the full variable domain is NAGVMQNPRHLVRRRGQEARLRCSPMKGHSHVYWYRQLPEEGLKFMVYLQKENIIDESGMPKERFSAEFPKEGPSILRIQQVVRGDSAAYFCASSRTVQETQYFGPGTRLLVL.

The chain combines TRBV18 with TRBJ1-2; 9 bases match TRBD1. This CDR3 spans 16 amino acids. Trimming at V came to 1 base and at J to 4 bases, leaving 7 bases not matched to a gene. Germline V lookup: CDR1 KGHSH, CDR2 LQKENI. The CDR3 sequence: CASSPRVGQGGYGYTF. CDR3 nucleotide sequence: TGTGCCAGCTCACCACGTGTGGGACAGGGCGGCTATGGCTACACCTTC.

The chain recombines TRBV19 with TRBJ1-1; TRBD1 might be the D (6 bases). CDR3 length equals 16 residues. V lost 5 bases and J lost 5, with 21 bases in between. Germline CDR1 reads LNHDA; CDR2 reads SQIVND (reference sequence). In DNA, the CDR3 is TGTGCCAGTAGTTTACGGGCCTGGGGGGCCTGGACTGAAGCTTTCTTT. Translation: CASSLRAWGAWTEAFF.

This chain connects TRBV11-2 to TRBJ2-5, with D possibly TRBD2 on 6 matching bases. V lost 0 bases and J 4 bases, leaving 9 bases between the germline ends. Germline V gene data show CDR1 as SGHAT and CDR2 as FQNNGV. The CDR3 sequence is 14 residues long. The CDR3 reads CASSLDLALETQYF. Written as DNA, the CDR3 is TGTGCCAGCAGCTTAGATCTAGCGTTAGAGACCCAGTACTTC.

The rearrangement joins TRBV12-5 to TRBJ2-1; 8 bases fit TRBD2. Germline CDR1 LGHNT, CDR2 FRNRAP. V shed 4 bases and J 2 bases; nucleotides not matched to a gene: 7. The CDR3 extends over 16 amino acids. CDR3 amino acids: CASGYRSGGPYNEQFF. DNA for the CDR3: TGTGCTAGTGGTTACCGATCGGGGGGGCCCTACAATGAGCAGTTCTTC.

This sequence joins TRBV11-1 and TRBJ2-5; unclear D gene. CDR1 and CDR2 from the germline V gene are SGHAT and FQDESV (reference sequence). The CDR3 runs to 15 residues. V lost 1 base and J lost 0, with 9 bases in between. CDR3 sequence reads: CASSLDGLYQETQYF. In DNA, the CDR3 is TGTGCCAGCAGCTTAGATGGTTTATACCAAGAGACCCAGTACTTC. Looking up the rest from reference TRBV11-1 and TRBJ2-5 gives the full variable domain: EAEVAQSPRYKITEKSQAVAFWCDPISGHATLYWYRQILGQGPELLVQFQDESVVDDSQLPKDRFSAERLKGVDSTLKIQPAELGDSAMYLCASSLDGLYQETQYFGPGTRLLVL.

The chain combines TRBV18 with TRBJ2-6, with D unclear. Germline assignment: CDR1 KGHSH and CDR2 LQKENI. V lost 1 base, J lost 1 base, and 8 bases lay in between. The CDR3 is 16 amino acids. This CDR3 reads CASSPRGASGANVLTF. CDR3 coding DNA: TGTGCCAGCTCACCACGAGGAGCTTCTGGGGCCAACGTCCTGACTTTC.

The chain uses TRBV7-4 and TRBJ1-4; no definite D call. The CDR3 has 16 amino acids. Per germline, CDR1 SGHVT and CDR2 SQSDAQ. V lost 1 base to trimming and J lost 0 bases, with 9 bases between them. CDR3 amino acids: CASSLDSSATNEKLFF. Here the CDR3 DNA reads TGTGCCAGCAGCTTAGACAGTTCCGCAACTAATGAAAAACTGTTTTTT.

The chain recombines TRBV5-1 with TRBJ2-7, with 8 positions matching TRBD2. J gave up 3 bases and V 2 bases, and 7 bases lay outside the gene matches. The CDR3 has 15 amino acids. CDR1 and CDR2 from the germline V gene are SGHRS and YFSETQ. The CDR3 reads CASSFGGANDYEQYF. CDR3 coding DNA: TGCGCCAGCAGCTTCGGGGGGGCCAACGACTACGAGCAGTACTTC. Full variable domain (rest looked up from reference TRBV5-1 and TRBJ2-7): KAGVTQTPRYLIKTRGQQVTLSCSPISGHRSVSWYQQTPGQGLQFLFEYFSETQRNKGNFPGRFSGRQFSNSRSEMNVSTLELGDSALYLCASSFGGANDYEQYFGPGTRLTVT.

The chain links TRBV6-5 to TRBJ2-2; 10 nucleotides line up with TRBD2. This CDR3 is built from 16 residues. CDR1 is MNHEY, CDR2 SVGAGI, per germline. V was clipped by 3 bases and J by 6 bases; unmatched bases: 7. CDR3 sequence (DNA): TGTGCCAGCAGTTATAGGAGCGGGGGGGCCTCCGGGGAGCTGTTTTTT. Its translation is CASSYRSGGASGELFF.

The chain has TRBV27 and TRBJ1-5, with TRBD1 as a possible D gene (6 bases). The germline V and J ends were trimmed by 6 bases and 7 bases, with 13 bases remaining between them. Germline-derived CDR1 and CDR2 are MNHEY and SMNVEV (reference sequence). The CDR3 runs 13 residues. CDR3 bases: TGTGCCAGCAGCTCTGGAGGGGGACAGCCCCAGCATTTT. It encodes CASSSGGGQPQHF.

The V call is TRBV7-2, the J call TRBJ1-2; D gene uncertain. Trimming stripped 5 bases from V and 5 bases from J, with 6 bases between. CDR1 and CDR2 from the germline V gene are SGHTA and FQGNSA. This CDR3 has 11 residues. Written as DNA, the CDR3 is TGTGCCAGCAGCCCCCCTTATGGCTACACCTTC. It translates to CASSPPYGYTF.

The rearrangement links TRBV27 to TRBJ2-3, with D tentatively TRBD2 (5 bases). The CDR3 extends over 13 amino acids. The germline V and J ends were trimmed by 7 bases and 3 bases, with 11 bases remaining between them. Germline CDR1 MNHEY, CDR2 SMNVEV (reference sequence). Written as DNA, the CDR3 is TGTGCCAGCACCCCCTCGGGGACAGATACGCAGTATTTT. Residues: CASTPSGTDTQYF.

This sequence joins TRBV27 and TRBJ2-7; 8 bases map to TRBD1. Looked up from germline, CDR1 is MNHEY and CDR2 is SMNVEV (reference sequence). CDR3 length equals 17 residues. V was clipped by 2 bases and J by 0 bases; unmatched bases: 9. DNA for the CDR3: TGTGCCAGCAGTTTAAGGAGAAGAACAGGGGGCTCCTACGAGCAGTACTTC. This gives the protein CASSLRRRTGGSYEQYF.

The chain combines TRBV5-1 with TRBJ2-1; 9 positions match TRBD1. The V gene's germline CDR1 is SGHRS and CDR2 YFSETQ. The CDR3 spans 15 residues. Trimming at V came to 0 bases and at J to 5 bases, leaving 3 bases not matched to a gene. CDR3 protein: CASSLGTGDHNEQFF. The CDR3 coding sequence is TGCGCCAGCAGCTTGGGGACAGGGGACCACAATGAGCAGTTCTTC.

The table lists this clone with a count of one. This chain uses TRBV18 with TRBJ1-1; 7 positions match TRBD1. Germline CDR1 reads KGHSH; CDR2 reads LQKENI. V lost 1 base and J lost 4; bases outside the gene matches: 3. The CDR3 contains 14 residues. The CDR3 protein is CASSPQGASTEAFF. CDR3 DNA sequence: TGTGCCAGCTCACCACAGGGGGCGAGCACTGAAGCTTTCTTT.